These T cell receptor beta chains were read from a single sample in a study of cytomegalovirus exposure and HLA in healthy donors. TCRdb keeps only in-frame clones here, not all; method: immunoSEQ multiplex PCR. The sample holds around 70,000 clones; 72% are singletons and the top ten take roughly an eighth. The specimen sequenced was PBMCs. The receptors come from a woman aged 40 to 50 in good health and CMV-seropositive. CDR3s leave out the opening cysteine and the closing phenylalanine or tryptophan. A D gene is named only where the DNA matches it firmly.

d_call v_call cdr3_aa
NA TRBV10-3 ASWTEPLTDTQY
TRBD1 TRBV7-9 ASSQDGTVNYGYT
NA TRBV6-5 ASSYRWESEQY
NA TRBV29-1 SVEDLDTQY
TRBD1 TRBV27 ASSRWTGGEAF
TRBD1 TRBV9 ASSDHRGSPLH
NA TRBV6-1 ASSEWAASQETQY
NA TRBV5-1 ASSLNGSPFTYNEQF
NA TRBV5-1 ASSSGRVANEQF
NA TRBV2 ASSGQVAPYEQY
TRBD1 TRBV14 ASSQARRTGMNTEAF
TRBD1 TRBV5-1 ASSFTGTGASNYGYT
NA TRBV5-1 ASSLEGQGSFYEQY
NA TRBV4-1 ASSQTLFLANYGYT
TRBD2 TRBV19 ACNLGGDTQY
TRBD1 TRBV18 ASSPGTDFYGYT
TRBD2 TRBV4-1 ASSQAPAGLDTQY
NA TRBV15 ATSRDQYTEAF
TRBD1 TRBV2 ASSDRGRIYEQY
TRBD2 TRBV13 ASSLAAGGTYNEQF
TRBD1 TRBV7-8 ASSPPQGQGSQPQH
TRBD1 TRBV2 ASRTGVQRGGNQPQH
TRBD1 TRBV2 ASSTGGGNYGYT
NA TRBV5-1 ASSLGANTGEQY
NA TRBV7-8 ASSPMNPGDGYT
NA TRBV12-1 ASRVSGHGYT
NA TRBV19 ASSRGSGDYEQY
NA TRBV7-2 ASSLQGSQPQH
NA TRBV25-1 ASSSQYTGELF
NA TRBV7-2 ASSLGGGAPEQY
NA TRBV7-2 ASSASRDTEAF
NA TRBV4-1 ASSQQVTTANYGYT
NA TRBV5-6 ASSLGRGDQPQH
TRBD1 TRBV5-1 ASSLTGVETQY
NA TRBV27 ASSLSMGTLVDEQY
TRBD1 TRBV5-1 ASSFGGGQGAGRNTIY
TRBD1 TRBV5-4 ASSSPRDSGEKLF
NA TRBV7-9 ASGRSVSTGELF
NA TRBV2 ASSGPGGAYTEAF
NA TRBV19 ASSISSSGPWETQY
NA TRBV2 AIRLDSGNQPQH
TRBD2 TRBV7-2 ASSLQAGVQETQY
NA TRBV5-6 ASSLVGGGSNQPQH
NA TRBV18 ASSPGTGDEAF
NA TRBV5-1 ASSTGVTDTQY
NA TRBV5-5 ASSPQGDTNEKLF
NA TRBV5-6 ASSSQGYLETQY
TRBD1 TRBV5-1 ASSLAEGQGGGYT
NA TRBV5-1 ASSLDRRETQY
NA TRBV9 ASSILPGQETQY
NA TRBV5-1 ASSLGQIYEQY
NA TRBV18 ASSPVRGRNTEAF
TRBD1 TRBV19 ASSSDRVIGTEAF
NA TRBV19 ASNGAATNEKLF